Listed below are T cell receptor beta chains from one sample, sequenced in a study of identical twins. TCRdb re-derived calls from the 5' RACE reads in MiXCR, one entry per CDR3 protein. Of some 1,600,000 distinct CDR3 sequences in the sample, less than 35% were seen once. Sequenced sample: cord blood. The source of these receptors is a newborn girl in good health. CDR3s include the opening cysteine and the closing phenylalanine or tryptophan. The order of the fields is V gene, D gene, clone size, J gene, CDR3 DNA, CDR3 protein. The D gene is left open where the match is weak. Only part of the rows carry a size: once, few, many, or a class if the clone is expanded.

TRBV10-3	TRBD2	NA	TRBJ2-7	TGTGCCATTTTAGCGGGACCTAGCCACGAGCAGTACTTC	CAILAGPSHEQYF
TRBV29-1	NA	NA	TRBJ2-1	TGCAGCGTTGCCGGGGACCAAGAGACCCAGTTCTTC	CSVAGDQETQFF
TRBV6-2/TRBV6-3	NA	once	TRBJ1-1	TGTGCCAGCAGTTACGAGGTTCTGAACACTGAAGCTTCCTTT	CASSYEVLNTEASF
TRBV6-2/TRBV6-3	NA	NA	TRBJ1-1	TGTGCCAGCAGTTCCCTCCACCGGAACGCTGAAGCTTTCTTT	CASSSLHRNAEAFF
TRBV9	NA	NA	TRBJ2-7	TGTGCCAGCAGCGTAGAATCCAGGACGAAGACCTACAATGAGCAGTACTTC	CASSVESRTKTYNEQYF
TRBV7-2	NA	many	TRBJ2-7	TGTGCCAGCAGGTTGACTATGGGCGAGCAGTACTTC	CASRLTMGEQYF
TRBV12-3/TRBV12-4	NA	few	TRBJ2-5	TGTGCCAGCATCCGCTCTGTTGGGCGGTTACAAGAGACCCAGTACTTC	CASIRSVGRLQETQYF
TRBV7-2	TRBD1	few	TRBJ1-2	TGTGCCAGCAGCTTAGAATTAGCAGGGGGCTATGGCTACACCTTC	CASSLELAGGYGYTF
TRBV20-1	NA	NA	TRBJ2-4	TGCAGAGCCGCCCCTCCTCCATACAATGAGCAGTACTTC	CRAAPPPYNEQYF
TRBV7-2	NA	NA	TRBJ2-7	TGTGCCGGCAGCTTACCAGGTAGCTCCTACGAGCAGTACTTC	CAGSLPGSSYEQYF
TRBV28	TRBD1	few	TRBJ2-7	TGTGCCAGCAGCCATGGGACAGGGGGGTACAATGAGCAGTACTTC	CASSHGTGGYNEQYF
TRBV3-1	NA	few	TRBJ1-6	TGTGCCAGCAGTACCCCAAATTCACCCCTCCACTTT	CASSTPNSPLHF
TRBV10-3	NA	few	TRBJ2-1	TGTGCCATCAGTGGTACTAATAACAATGAGCAGTTCTTC	CAISGTNNNEQFF
TRBV2	NA	NA	TRBJ1-5	TGTGCCAGCAGTGCCCGGATAAATCAGCCTCAGCATTTT	CASSARINQPQHF
TRBV11-2	NA	few	TRBJ2-3	TGTGCCAGCAGCTTAGTCGGGGGAAGCGTCACAGATACGCAGTATTTT	CASSLVGGSVTDTQYF
TRBV6-4	TRBD2	few	TRBJ2-7	TGTGCCAGCAGTGACAGTTCGACTAGCGGGGCCTACAATGAGCAGTACTTC	CASSDSSTSGAYNEQYF
TRBV7-9	NA	few	TRBJ1-1	TGTGCCAGCAGCTCCGACGGACTAGCGAACACTGAAGCTTTCTTT	CASSSDGLANTEAFF
TRBV20-1	NA	NA	TRBJ2-3	TGCGGTGCTAGAGGGGTCGTGAAGGATACGCAGTATTTT	CGARGVVKDTQYF
TRBV6-1	NA	NA	TRBJ2-7	TGTGCCAGCAACGACGGACGCTCCTACGAGCAGTACTTC	CASNDGRSYEQYF
TRBV11-2	NA	few	TRBJ1-1	TGTGCCAGCAGTCAGGGGAGAATCGCTGAAGCTTTCTTT	CASSQGRIAEAFF
TRBV5-1	TRBD1	few	TRBJ1-2	TGCGCCAGCAGCTCGTACAGGGGGCAGGGTAACTATGGCTACACCTTC	CASSSYRGQGNYGYTF
TRBV20-1	NA	NA	TRBJ2-7	TGCAGTGCTAGGTATGGGGGGGGGCCAAACTACGAGCAGTACTTC	CSARYGGGPNYEQYF
TRBV4-1	NA	few	TRBJ2-1	TGCGCCAGCAGCCACACCGCCAGGGAGAATGAGCAGTTCTTC	CASSHTARENEQFF
TRBV10-3	NA	few	TRBJ1-1	TGTGCCATCAGTGAGTCGCACAGCCTTGAAGCTTTCTTT	CAISESHSLEAFF
TRBV27	TRBD1	NA	TRBJ2-3	TGTGCCAGCAGTTTATTAGACAGGGGCGTACCACCTAGCACAGATACGCAGTATTTT	CASSLLDRGVPPSTDTQYF
TRBV20-1	NA	few	TRBJ2-3	TGCAGTGCTAGAGGGACTACGAGCACAGATACGCAGTATTTT	CSARGTTSTDTQYF
TRBV4-2	TRBD2	NA	TRBJ2-2	TGTGCCAGCAGCCAGCGGCGGGAGGCCGGGGAGCTGTTTTTT	CASSQRREAGELFF
TRBV5-1	NA	NA	TRBJ1-2	TGCGCCAGCAGCATAGGTCTCGGGACCCGATTCAACTATGGCTACACCTTC	CASSIGLGTRFNYGYTF
TRBV4-1	TRBD1	NA	TRBJ1-2	TGCGCCAGCAGCCAAGTTCCCGGACAGGGGAACTATGGCTACACCTTC	CASSQVPGQGNYGYTF
TRBV20-1	TRBD2	NA	TRBJ2-1	TGCAGTGCCAGCAGGGTTAGCGGGAGCCACAATGAGCAGTTCTTC	CSASRVSGSHNEQFF
TRBV20-1	TRBD1	few	TRBJ1-1	TGCAGTCCTAGGGGAGGAACCGGGACAGGGGGCACTGAAGCTTTCTTT	CSPRGGTGTGGTEAFF
TRBV12-3/TRBV12-4	NA	many	TRBJ2-5	TGTGCCAGCAGTTTAAGGAGGACCCAAGAGACCCAGTACTTC	CASSLRRTQETQYF
TRBV20-1	NA	many	TRBJ1-2	TGCAGTGCTAGAGTGGGGAACTATGGCTACACCTTC	CSARVGNYGYTF
TRBV29-1	NA	NA	TRBJ1-3	TGCAGCGTCGCAGGGTCCGGAAACACCATATATTTT	CSVAGSGNTIYF
TRBV4-2	TRBD1	NA	TRBJ1-1	TGTGCCAGCAGCCCCCCCGGACAGGGTTCCACTGAAGCTTTCTTT	CASSPPGQGSTEAFF
TRBV7-2	NA	NA	TRBJ2-3	TGTGCCAGCAGCTTAACCCGCCCAGATACGCAGTATTTT	CASSLTRPDTQYF
TRBV7-2	NA	NA	TRBJ1-4	TGTGCCAGCAGCCACGGCGACAGGAATGAAAAACTGTTTTTT	CASSHGDRNEKLFF
TRBV5-6	TRBD1	once	TRBJ2-5	TGTGCCAGCAGCCCGGGACAGGCGAAGGTGACCCAGTACTTC	CASSPGQAKVTQYF
TRBV10-1	NA	NA	TRBJ2-1	TGCGCCAGCAGTGAGTCGCGGAACCAAGACAATGAGCAGTTCTTC	CASSESRNQDNEQFF
TRBV10-3	NA	NA	TRBJ1-1	TGTGCCATCAGGCCCGGGGAGAACACTGAAGCTTTCTTT	CAIRPGENTEAFF
TRBV3-1	TRBD2	NA	TRBJ2-7	TGTGCCAGCAGCCACTTCGCGGGAGAGGAGGCCTACGAGCAGTACTTC	CASSHFAGEEAYEQYF
TRBV2	NA	few	TRBJ2-6	TGTGCCAGCAGTGTCAGATACTCTGGGGCCAACGTCCTGACTTTC	CASSVRYSGANVLTF
TRBV12-3/TRBV12-4	NA	many	TRBJ2-3	TGTGCCAGTACCCTGAGGGAGTCCACAGATACGCAGTATTTT	CASTLRESTDTQYF
TRBV18	TRBD1	NA	TRBJ1-1	TGTGCCAGCTCACTCCGGACAGGGAGCTCGAACACTGAAGCTTTCTTT	CASSLRTGSSNTEAFF
TRBV24-1	NA	few	TRBJ2-1	TGTGCCACCAGTGATTCCTTACTATCCGACTCCTACAATGAGCAGTTCTTC	CATSDSLLSDSYNEQFF
TRBV6-1	NA	NA	TRBJ1-5	TGTGCCAGCAGTGACCCGACGGCTAGCAATCAGCCCCAGCATTTT	CASSDPTASNQPQHF
TRBV20-1	TRBD2	few	TRBJ2-1	TGCAGTGCTAGTGGGGCCGGGAGGTACAATGAGCAGTTCTTC	CSASGAGRYNEQFF
TRBV5-1	NA	NA	TRBJ1-2	TGCGCCAGCAGCTTGAGGCCGGAGTATGGCTACACCTTC	CASSLRPEYGYTF
TRBV12-3/TRBV12-4	TRBD2	NA	TRBJ2-7	TGTGCCAGCACCCGGACTAGCAGCGGAGATGAGCAGTACTTC	CASTRTSSGDEQYF
TRBV28	NA	NA	TRBJ2-7	TGTGCCAGCAGTTTCTTAGGGGAGACCCACTACTTC	CASSFLGETHYF
TRBV25-1	TRBD1	once	TRBJ2-3	TGTGCCAGCAGTTCATTGGGCAGGGGGCGAACAGATACGCAGTATTTT	CASSSLGRGRTDTQYF
TRBV6-1	NA	few	TRBJ1-2	TGTGCCAGCAGTGGCCGCGCGGACTATGGCTACACCTTC	CASSGRADYGYTF
TRBV12-3/TRBV12-4	NA	few	TRBJ1-1	TGTGCCAGCAGTTCCCTAGACTGGTCCACTGAAGCTTTCTTT	CASSSLDWSTEAFF
TRBV6-6	NA	NA	TRBJ2-3	TGTGTCAGCAGTTACCTAAGTATGGAGTCCACAGATACGCAGTATTTT	CVSSYLSMESTDTQYF
TRBV4-2	TRBD1	few	TRBJ2-7	TGTGCCAGCAGCCCGCGGCCGGGACAGGGGTCCTACGAGCAGTACTTC	CASSPRPGQGSYEQYF
TRBV4-2	TRBD1	many	TRBJ1-2	TGTGCCAGCAGCCAAGTCCAGGGGGGGGGCTACACCTTC	CASSQVQGGGYTF
TRBV7-9	TRBD2	NA	TRBJ2-6	TGTGCCACCTCCATTCCCGGGGGGGTCAACGTCCTGACTTTC	CATSIPGGVNVLTF
TRBV27	TRBD2	few	TRBJ2-1	TGTGCCAGCAGTTCCGCCTTACTAGCGGTTAACAATGAGCAGTTCTTC	CASSSALLAVNNEQFF
TRBV12-3/TRBV12-4	TRBD1	NA	TRBJ1-6	TGTGCCAGCAGTTTCGACAGGGTGATTAATTCACCCCTCCACTTT	CASSFDRVINSPLHF
TRBV5-6	TRBD1	few	TRBJ1-2	TGTGCCAGCAGCTCCTACAGGGGTGGAGGCTACACCTTC	CASSSYRGGGYTF